This is a list of T cell receptor beta chains from one sample in a study of blood T cell repertoires in COVID-19. Libraries were prepared by immunoSEQ multiplex PCR; TCRdb keeps only in-frame clonotypes and omits some of them. In the table there are roughly 200,000 clones, roughly 90% of which are singletons. Material: peripheral blood. These receptors all stem from a man aged 50 or older with acute or convalescent COVID-19. Each CDR3 is given with its conserved first and last residue. The D gene is left open where the match is weak. The size of a clone is reported for some rows only, either as once, few or many, or as a class for expanded clones.

>TRBV9|NA|TRBJ2-5|NA
CASSVVGTNQETQYF
TGTGCCAGCAGCGTAGTCGGGACAAACCAAGAGACCCAGTACTTC
>TRBV12-5|once|TRBJ1-1|NA
CASGASQGNTEAFF
TGTGCTAGTGGCGCCTCACAGGGGAACACTGAAGCTTTCTTT
>TRBV9|NA|TRBJ2-5|TRBD2
CASSVGSGRRETQYF
TGTGCCAGCAGCGTAGGTAGCGGGAGGAGAGAGACCCAGTACTTC
>TRBV7-6|NA|TRBJ2-5|NA
CASSPGFQETQYF
TGTGCCAGCAGCCCCGGTTTCCAAGAGACCCAGTACTTC
>TRBV6-5|NA|TRBJ1-2|TRBD1
CASSPGQGFNYGYTF
TGTGCCAGCAGTCCGGGACAGGGGTTTAACTATGGCTACACCTTC
>TRBV3-1/TRBV3-2|NA|TRBJ1-2|NA
CASSQAVNYGYTF
TGTGCCAGCAGCCAAGCGGTTAACTATGGCTACACCTTC
>TRBV18|NA|TRBJ2-5|TRBD1
CASSPTTGVRETQYF
TGTGCCAGCTCACCAACGACAGGGGTACGGGAGACCCAGTACTTC
>TRBV6-5|NA|TRBJ2-3|NA
CASRQSGFTTDTQYF
TGTGCCAGCAGGCAATCAGGGTTTACCACAGATACGCAGTATTTT
>TRBV6-2/TRBV6-3|NA|TRBJ1-1|NA
CASSSGKGTEAFF
TGTGCCAGCAGTTCAGGGAAGGGCACTGAAGCTTTCTTT
>TRBV7-2|once|TRBJ1-1|NA
CASSLGVRYQAFF
TGTGCCAGCAGCTTAGGAGTCAGGTATCAAGCTTTCTTT
>TRBV9|NA|TRBJ1-2|NA
CASSQAGYGYTF
TGTGCCAGCAGCCAGGCAGGGTACGGCTACACCTTC
>TRBV6-5|once|TRBJ2-7|TRBD2
CASLRLAGSYEQYF
TGTGCCAGCCTCCGTCTAGCGGGATCCTACGAGCAGTACTTC
>TRBV7-3|NA|TRBJ2-3|NA
CASSPYRAGGNTQYF
TGTGCCAGCAGCCCGTACAGGGCGGGTGGGAATACGCAGTATTTT
>TRBV4-1|few|TRBJ2-1|NA
CASSHRDNEYNEQFF
TGCGCCAGCAGCCACCGGGACAACGAGTACAATGAGCAGTTCTTC
>TRBV28|NA|TRBJ2-3|TRBD2
CASSLGTSGADTQYF
TGTGCCAGCAGTTTGGGGACTAGCGGGGCAGATACGCAGTATTTT
>TRBV19|NA|TRBJ1-1|NA
CASSIRENTEAFF
TGTGCCAGTAGTATACGGGAGAACACTGAAGCTTTCTTT
>TRBV6-1|NA|TRBJ1-5|NA
CASSEARSYSNQPQHF
TGTGCCAGCAGTGAAGCAAGGAGCTATAGCAATCAGCCCCAGCATTTT
>TRBV19|NA|TRBJ2-2|TRBD2
CASSILSSGNRELFF
TGTGCCAGTAGTATTCTGTCTAGCGGGAACAGGGAGCTGTTTTTT
>TRBV6-2/TRBV6-3|NA|TRBJ1-5|NA
CASSWRLQPQHF
TGTGCCAGCAGTTGGAGGCTTCAGCCCCAGCATTTT
>TRBV19|NA|TRBJ2-2|NA
CASSSSGDTGELFF
TGTGCCAGTAGTAGCTCAGGGGACACCGGGGAGCTGTTTTTT
>TRBV7-3|NA|TRBJ2-1|TRBD1
CASSLRGDRARHEQFF
TGTGCCAGCAGCTTAAGGGGGGACAGGGCGAGGCATGAGCAGTTCTTC
>TRBV28|NA|TRBJ2-7|NA
CASNPPRGSYEQYF
TGTGCCAGCAACCCGCCCCGGGGGTCCTACGAGCAGTACTTC
>TRBV5-5|NA|TRBJ1-5|NA
CASSLRGYSNQPQHF
TGTGCCAGCAGCTTGAGGGGTTATAGCAATCAGCCCCAGCATTTT
>TRBV20-1|NA|TRBJ2-1|NA
CSARSYNEQFF
TGCAGTGCTCGCTCCTACAATGAGCAGTTCTTC
>TRBV24-1|NA|TRBJ1-2|TRBD1
CATSEGQGNYGYTF
TGTGCCACCAGTGAGGGACAGGGCAACTATGGCTACACCTTC
>TRBV9|NA|TRBJ1-6|TRBD1
CASSLGTANNSPLHF
TGTGCCAGCAGCCTCGGGACAGCCAATAATTCACCCCTCCACTTT